The table lists the clone carrying this T cell receptor (beta chain) with a few counts. Germline loops: CDR1 MDHEN, CDR2 SYDVKM. This CDR3 is built from 18 residues. The germline V and J ends were trimmed by 5 bases and 2 bases, with 22 bases remaining between them. Clones were sequenced by immunoSEQ multiplex PCR, and TCRdb holds only the in-frame ones, with some missing. This table holds some 27,000 clones, over 80% found once. This sample is drawn from a study of PD-L1 blockade in urothelial cancer. The specimen was PBMCs, collected around atezolizumab (anti-PD-L1) treatment. The source is a man in his fifties or sixties with urothelial cancer. The rearrangement links TRBV28 to TRBJ1-5; no clear D gene. For the CDR3, the DNA is TGTGCCAGCAGTCCCTCTCGGGGTCTCGGATCAGGCAATCAGCCCCAGCATTTT. It yields the protein CASSPSRGLGSGNQPQHF.